This is a list of T cell receptor beta chains from one sample in a study of shared clonotypes between healthy human individuals. This table comes from immunoSEQ multiplex PCR, and its TCRdb copy is limited to in-frame clones, with some not included. The sample has over 2 million clones, 85% to 95% seen once. Sequenced input: naive CD4+ T cells from PBMCs. These receptors originate from a man aged 18 to 30 in good health. Some clones in this sample may be carry-over from other donors' samples. The CDR3 runs from the conserved cysteine through the conserved F or W.

j_gene	v_gene	CDR3aa
TRBJ1-6	TRBV6-1	CASSEDRGNSPLHF
TRBJ2-1	TRBV7-2	CASSSSPGSYNEQFF
TRBJ1-2	TRBV28	CASSPGGPYGYTF
TRBJ2-5	TRBV5-1	CASSFLGTSGSRYQETQYF
TRBJ1-5	TRBV28	CASSLKKGQTSNQPQHF
TRBJ1-4	TRBV10-3	CAISEKTGTNEKLFF
TRBJ2-7	TRBV18	CASSDRGAYEQYF
TRBJ1-1	TRBV2	CASSRLLESEAFF
TRBJ1-2	TRBV27	CASSLWRQGTNYGYTF
TRBJ1-2	TRBV5-1	CASSWTVSSPGGYTF
TRBJ2-4	TRBV5-4	CASSLGIAGGVNIQYF
TRBJ1-1	TRBV29-1	CSAIQGQAEAFF
TRBJ2-1	TRBV5-1	CASSFGTGYNEQFF
TRBJ1-5	TRBV6-1	CASSEAAWGLWGQPQHF
TRBJ1-2	TRBV6-1	CASSEAGGTELGYTF
TRBJ2-5	TRBV11-3	CASSLAGPQETQYF
TRBJ2-7	TRBV6-6	CASSDTDRGNEQYF
TRBJ2-3	TRBV2	CASTPHPRTDTQYF
TRBJ1-4	TRBV5-1	CASSLEQATNEKLFF
TRBJ1-4	TRBV7-9	CASSLAPGQGTTNEKLFF
TRBJ2-1	TRBV9	CASTRTGTSGTHNEQFF
TRBJ2-5	TRBV9	CASSALPQETQYF
TRBJ2-4	TRBV6-1	CASSEPRPSGLHKNIQYF
TRBJ1-1	TRBV5-4	CASTLDRVTNTEAFF
TRBJ2-3	TRBV19	CASSLRRADTQYF
-	TRBV29-1	CSVDRGISRGSGYEQYF
TRBJ2-3	TRBV5-1	CASSLVKKGALFRTDTQYF
TRBJ2-2	TRBV9	CASSQLGSVRRELFF
TRBJ1-3	TRBV19	CASWAQASGNTIYF
TRBJ2-7	TRBV5-1	CASSPVGYRDGDEQYF
TRBJ1-2	TRBV27	CASSSSGPNYGYTF
TRBJ1-1	TRBV25-1	CASSVRTGMSEAFF
TRBJ1-3	TRBV7-2	CASSMYSGNTIYF
TRBJ1-1	TRBV11-1	CASSLGTGVRAFF
TRBJ1-2	TRBV28	CASSPRGTPWDYGYTF
TRBJ2-2	TRBV5-1	CASSFPGAGELFF
TRBJ1-2	TRBV5-4	CASSLGGISDYGYTF
TRBJ2-1	TRBV6-1	CASSEARRRTGPYNEQFF
TRBJ2-2	TRBV4-1	CASSQGRTAHTGELFF
TRBJ2-2	TRBV9	CASSTRSRETGELFF
TRBJ1-1	TRBV7-3	CASSLRGSTEAFF
TRBJ1-1	TRBV9	CASSSSDKKEAFF
TRBJ2-1	TRBV11-2	CASSAQTREQFF
TRBJ2-1	TRBV5-1	CASSLSTTRSYNEQFF
TRBJ2-7	TRBV28	CASRRREKSEQYF
TRBJ1-5	TRBV2	CASRAQVRQPQHF
TRBJ2-7	TRBV11-2	CASSLRYEQYF
TRBJ1-2	TRBV7-9	CASSRGEGYTF
TRBJ2-1	TRBV28	CASSSPIGHEQFF
TRBJ2-7	TRBV9	CASSVAPNGEQYF
TRBJ2-5	TRBV7-3	CASSLLAGGQETQYF
TRBJ1-1	TRBV6-4	CASRSQGNTEAFF
TRBJ2-5	TRBV5-1	CASSAEETQYF
TRBJ2-1	TRBV29-1	CSVRQGASYNEQFF
-	TRBV27	CASMPEQYF